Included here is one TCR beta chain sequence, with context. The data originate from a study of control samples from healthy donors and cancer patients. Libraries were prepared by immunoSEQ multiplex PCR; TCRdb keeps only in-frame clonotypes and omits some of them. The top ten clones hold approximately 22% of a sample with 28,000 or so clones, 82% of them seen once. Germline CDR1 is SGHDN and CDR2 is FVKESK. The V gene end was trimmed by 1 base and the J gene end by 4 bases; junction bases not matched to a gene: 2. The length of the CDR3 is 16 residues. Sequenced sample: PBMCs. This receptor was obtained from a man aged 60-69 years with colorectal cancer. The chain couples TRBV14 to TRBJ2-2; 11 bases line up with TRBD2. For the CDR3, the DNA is TGTGCCAGCAGCCAAGTAGCGGGGGGGCCCACCGGGGAGCTGTTTTTT. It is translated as CASSQVAGGPTGELFF.